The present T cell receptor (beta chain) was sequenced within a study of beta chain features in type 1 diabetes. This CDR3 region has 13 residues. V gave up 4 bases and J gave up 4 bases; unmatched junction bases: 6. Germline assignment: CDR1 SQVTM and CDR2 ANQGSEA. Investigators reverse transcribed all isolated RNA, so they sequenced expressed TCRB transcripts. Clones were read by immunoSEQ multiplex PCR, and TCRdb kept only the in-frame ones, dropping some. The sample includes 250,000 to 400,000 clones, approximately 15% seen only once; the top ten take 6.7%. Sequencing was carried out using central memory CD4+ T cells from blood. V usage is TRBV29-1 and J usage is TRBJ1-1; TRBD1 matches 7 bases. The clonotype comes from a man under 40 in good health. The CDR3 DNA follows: TGCAGCGTTGCTAAGGGGGCACGCACTGAAGCTTTCTTT. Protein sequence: CSVAKGARTEAFF.